The 31 T cell receptor beta chains given below trace back to one sample, sequenced in a study of T cell changes during pregnancy in multiple sclerosis. The method was immunoSEQ multiplex PCR; TCRdb's version includes in-frame clones alone and lacks a portion of them. The sample yields roughly 70,000 clones, around nine tenths seen once. The input for sequencing was peripheral blood, taken in the third trimester of pregnancy. The source of these receptors is a female donor with multiple sclerosis, enrolled in a pregnancy study.

This chain joins TRBV7-9 and TRBJ1-2; possible D gene TRBD1, 5 bases. There are 14 residues in the CDR3. With 5 bases removed from V and 4 bases from J, the gap between germline ends came to 14 bases. CDR1 and CDR2 from the germline V gene are SEHNR and FQNEAQ (reference sequence). The CDR3 DNA follows: TGTGCCAGCAGCCCGAAGGACATCTTCTATGGCTACACCTTC. This translates into CASSPKDIFYGYTF.

A single count supports this clone. CDR3 loop: CATSRTAYEQYF. The CDR3 coding sequence is TGTGCCACCAGCAGGACTGCCTACGAGCAGTACTTC. The chain combines TRBV15 with TRBJ2-7; D gene unclear. The germline V gene has CDR1 LNHNV and CDR2 YYDKDF (reference sequence). The CDR3 has 12 residues. The V and J ends lost 3 bases and 2 bases respectively, with 5 bases between them.

This clone was seen only once. This chain joins TRBV4-2 and TRBJ2-4, with 10 bases identical to TRBD2. CDR1 is LGHNA, CDR2 YNFKEQ, per germline. V was clipped by 4 bases and J by 5 bases; unmatched bases: 8. This CDR3 contains 16 residues. CDR3 region: CASSPGLALTENIQYF. CDR3 coding DNA: TGTGCCAGCAGCCCGGGACTAGCGCTTACCGAAAACATTCAGTACTTC.

The chain recombines TRBV5-4 with TRBJ1-4, with D perhaps matching TRBD1 (5 bases). The CDR3 covers 16 residues. Germline CDR1 SGHNT, CDR2 YYREEE (reference sequence). Trimming took 2 bases from V and 3 from J, leaving 14 bases between them. CDR3 sequence: CASSLLPGTSNEKLFF. DNA for the CDR3: TGTGCCAGCAGCTTACTCCCAGGGACTTCTAATGAAAAACTGTTTTTT.

This clone was seen a single time. The chain employs TRBV5-1 and TRBJ2-1; 8 nucleotides align to TRBD2. CDR3 size: 16 residues. The V and J ends lost 4 bases and 2 bases, in that order; junction bases with no gene match: 8. Per the germline V gene, CDR1 is SGHRS and CDR2 is YFSETQ. This CDR3 reads CASSPRSSGTYNEQFF. DNA of the CDR3: TGCGCCAGCAGCCCTCGGAGTAGCGGGACCTACAATGAGCAGTTCTTC.

The V call is TRBV27, the J call TRBJ2-7; 9 bases are shared with TRBD1. This CDR3 has 15 amino acids. V trimming: 6 bases; J trimming: 3 bases; junction bases outside the gene matches: 9. Germline V gene sequence: CDR1 MNHEY, CDR2 SMNVEV (reference sequence). CDR3 DNA: TGTGCCAGCAGAACAGATCCGGGACAGGGCTACGAGCAGTACTTC. Protein sequence: CASRTDPGQGYEQYF.

The chain joins TRBV5-6 to TRBJ2-2; 15 nucleotides align to TRBD2. Per germline, CDR1 SGHDT and CDR2 YYEEEE. With V trimmed by 2 bases and J by 5 bases, 7 bases remained unmatched. The CDR3 has 18 amino acids. DNA for the CDR3: TGTGCCAGCAGCTTTAGGACTAGCGGGAGGGCCGGAACCGGGGAGCTGTTTTTT. This sequence encodes CASSFRTSGRAGTGELFF.

This rearrangement joins TRBV9 to TRBJ2-5, with D possibly being TRBD2 (6 bases). Per germline, CDR1 SGDLS and CDR2 YYNGEE. The CDR3 runs to 19 residues. The ends were cut back, 0 bases at V and 1 base at J, with 22 bases in the middle. The CDR3 nucleotides read TGTGCCAGCAGCGTAGGGCGAAGAATGTGGGACTTCTTCCAAGAGACCCAGTACTTC. This encodes CASSVGRRMWDFFQETQYF.

V usage is TRBV29-1 and J usage is TRBJ2-2, with 9 bases lining up with TRBD2. Germline lookup yields CDR1 SQVTM and CDR2 ANQGSEA. The CDR3 is 15 residues long. V lost 5 bases and J lost 3; bases outside the gene matches: 7. CDR3 nucleotides: TGCAGCGTTTCTGGGGCTAGCGGGGACACCGGGGAGCTGTTTTTT. This encodes CSVSGASGDTGELFF.

The chain is built from TRBV19 and TRBJ1-5; 7 bases match TRBD1. With V trimmed by 3 bases and J by 0 bases, 2 bases remained unmatched. This CDR3 region has 15 residues. Germline CDR1 reads LNHDA; CDR2 reads SQIVND (reference sequence). The CDR3 sequence: CASSIQGVSNQPQHF. CDR3 DNA: TGTGCCAGTAGTATCCAGGGGGTTAGCAATCAGCCCCAGCATTTT.

CDR3 sequence (DNA): TGTGCCAGCAGCTTATTCCCCAATAGACAGGGAACCTATGGCTACACCTTC. This encodes CASSLFPNRQGTYGYTF. This chain joins TRBV7-9 and TRBJ1-2; 7 bases are a match to TRBD1. Germline trimming cut 2 bases from V and 4 bases from J; bases unmatched to any gene: 13. The CDR3 has 17 amino acids. Germline V gene data show CDR1 as SEHNR and CDR2 as FQNEAQ (reference sequence).

The V call is TRBV29-1, the J call TRBJ2-1; D call uncertain. Germline lookup yields CDR1 SQVTM and CDR2 ANQGSEA. The CDR3 has 12 residues. Deletions cut 0 bases from V and 8 bases from J, with 8 bases between. CDR3 nucleotides: TGCAGCGTTGAAGAGCCGGTATATGAGCAGTTCTTC. As protein: CSVEEPVYEQFF.

This clone has a handful of counts. The CDR3 nucleotides read TGTGCCAGCAGCCTGGAGGAGATCGGGACCCAGTACTTC. Protein sequence: CASSLEEIGTQYF. V and J are TRBV7-9 and TRBJ2-5; TRBD2 might be the D (5 bases). The V and J ends lost 5 bases and 7 bases respectively, with 14 bases between them. CDR1 and CDR2 (germline): SEHNR, FQNEAQ (reference sequence). The CDR3 contains 13 residues. The full variable domain, with the rest looked up from reference TRBV7-9 and TRBJ2-5, is DTGVSQNPRHKITKRGQNVTFRCDPISEHNRLYWYRQTLGQGPEFLTYFQNEAQLEKSRLLSDRFSAERPKGSFSTLEIQRTEQGDSAMYLCASSLEEIGTQYFGPGTRLLVL.

On this clone itself: Other DNA sequences in the same sample also yield this CDR3. The V call is TRBV5-1, the J call TRBJ2-3, with 10 bases that match TRBD1. In germline, CDR1 is SGHRS, CDR2 YFSETQ. J was trimmed by 3 bases and V by 0 bases; bases with no gene match: 1. The CDR3 has 15 amino acids. The CDR3 is CASSLGQGATDTQYF. The CDR3 bases are TGCGCCAGCAGCTTGGGACAGGGGGCGACAGATACGCAGTATTTT.

This chain uses TRBV7-2 with TRBJ2-7; possible D gene TRBD2, 5 bases. This CDR3 is 17 amino acids long. CDR1 SGHTA and CDR2 FQGNSA come from the germline V gene. The V end lost 1 base, the J end lost 2 bases, and 18 bases lay between the germline ends. The CDR3 DNA reads as TGTGCCAGCAGCTTAGAATCAGCGGCATGGGATCCCTACGAGCAGTACTTC. Translated: CASSLESAAWDPYEQYF.

This chain joins TRBV28 and TRBJ2-1; weak D call: TRBD1 (5 bases). This CDR3 comprises 14 residues. V shed 10 bases and J shed 7 bases, with 20 bases lying between them. The germline V gene has CDR1 MDHEN and CDR2 SYDVKM. The CDR3 region has the DNA TGTGCCACATTAACGCACGGACACCAGAATGAGCAGTTCTTC. This gives the protein CATLTHGHQNEQFF.

Written as DNA, the CDR3 is TGTGCCAGTTCGTTGGCGGCAAATAGCAATCAGCCCCAGCATTTT. Amino acid sequence: CASSLAANSNQPQHF. This rearrangement joins TRBV28 to TRBJ1-5; no firm D call. In germline, CDR1 is MDHEN, CDR2 SYDVKM. The germline V and J ends were trimmed by 9 bases and 0 bases, with 15 bases remaining between them. This CDR3 is 15 amino acids long.

The gene calls are TRBV11-1 and TRBJ2-7, with D tentatively TRBD2 (6 bases). V gave up 1 base and J gave up 2 bases, with 15 bases separating them. The germline V gene encodes CDR1 SGHAT and CDR2 FQDESV (reference sequence). The CDR3 consists of 16 residues. The CDR3 is CASSLELGGPTYEQYF. In DNA, the CDR3 is TGTGCCAGCAGCTTAGAATTGGGGGGACCTACCTACGAGCAGTACTTC.

The chain recombines TRBV18 with TRBJ2-4; TRBD2 might be the D (5 bases). V shed 1 base and J shed 3 bases, with 10 bases lying between them. Germline values: CDR1 KGHSH, CDR2 LQKENI. This CDR3 contains 15 residues. The CDR3 DNA sequence: TGTGCCAGCTCACCACGAACTAGTGTCAAAAACATTCAGTACTTC. The encoded protein is CASSPRTSVKNIQYF.

The V and J genes are TRBV11-2 and TRBJ2-1, with 15 positions matching TRBD2. The V gene end was trimmed by 4 bases and the J gene end by 4 bases; junction bases not matched to a gene: 11. The germline gives CDR1 SGHAT, CDR2 FQNNGV. The CDR3 totals 19 residues. This CDR3 is CASSYRTSGRVSKYNEQFF. CDR3 bases: TGTGCCAGCAGCTATCGGACTAGCGGGAGGGTTTCGAAGTACAATGAGCAGTTCTTC.

This clone came up once. The chain employs TRBV2 and TRBJ2-6, with 9 bases matching TRBD1. Germline V CDR1 and CDR2: SNHLY, FYNNEI. With V trimmed by 4 bases and J by 0 bases, 7 bases remained unmatched. The CDR3 consists of 18 residues. The CDR3 coding sequence is TGTGCCAGCAGTGCCCGACAGGGGGGCCTCTCTGGGGCCAACGTCCTGACTTTC. It yields the protein CASSARQGGLSGANVLTF.

This clone was detected once. The CDR3, as DNA: TGTGCCTGGGAAAAGACAGGGTGGGACACTGAAGCTTTCTTT. It specifies CAWEKTGWDTEAFF. The chain uses TRBV30 and TRBJ1-1; 7 bases fit TRBD1. CDR3 size: 14 residues. Germline lookup yields CDR1 GTSNPN and CDR2 SVGIG (reference sequence). J gave up 3 bases and V 5 bases, and 9 bases lay outside the gene matches.

This sequence joins TRBV19 and TRBJ1-2; D is perhaps TRBD1 (6 bases). V was pared by 1 base and J by 2 bases, with 11 bases between. The CDR3 spans 15 residues. Germline CDR1 and CDR2: LNHDA and SQIVND (reference sequence). DNA for the CDR3: TGTGCCAGTAGTATAGTGGGGGCAGGGAACTATGGCTACACCTTC. Translation: CASSIVGAGNYGYTF.

The rearrangement uses TRBV25-1 and TRBJ1-4; possible D gene TRBD1, 5 bases. CDR3 size: 14 residues. CDR1 is MGHDK, CDR2 SYGVNS, per germline. The germline V and J ends were trimmed by 4 bases and 5 bases, with 11 bases remaining between them. CDR3 sequence (DNA): TGTGCCAGCAGTGTGAGGGGAGGCAATGAAAAACTGTTTTTT. The encoded protein is CASSVRGGNEKLFF.

The rearrangement uses TRBV6-6 and TRBJ1-2; D perhaps matches TRBD1 (6 bases). Germline CDR1 and CDR2: MNHNY and SVGAGI (reference sequence). This CDR3 contains 15 residues. V lost 4 bases, J lost 4 bases, and 16 bases lay in between. CDR3 DNA sequence: TGTGCCAGCAGTTTTTCGGCAGGGGAGGGCTATGGCTACACCTTC. It encodes CASSFSAGEGYGYTF.

The chain recombines TRBV6-5 with TRBJ1-2, with 7 bases aligning to TRBD1. The germline gives CDR1 MNHEY, CDR2 SVGAGI. CDR3 size: 14 residues. V shed 2 bases and J 3 bases; nucleotides not matched to a gene: 3. The CDR3 sequence is CASSYRGRDYGYTF. CDR3 bases: TGTGCCAGCAGTTACAGGGGGCGCGACTATGGCTACACCTTC.

V and J are TRBV7-9 and TRBJ1-1, with TRBD1 matching 9 bases. The V and J ends lost 4 bases and 5 bases, in that order; junction bases with no gene match: 5. This CDR3 comprises 14 residues. Looked up from germline, CDR1 is SEHNR and CDR2 is FQNEAQ (reference sequence). CDR3 protein: CASSSQGAYTEAFF. DNA of the CDR3: TGTGCCAGCAGCTCACAGGGGGCGTATACTGAAGCTTTCTTT.

The chain has TRBV11-3 and TRBJ2-3; TRBD1 matches at 9 bases. Germline V gene sequence: CDR1 SGHNT, CDR2 YENEEA. The V and J ends lost 4 bases and 3 bases, in that order; junction bases with no gene match: 2. The CDR3 covers 14 residues. CDR3 region: CASSSQGATDTQYF. CDR3 sequence (DNA): TGTGCCAGCAGCTCACAGGGGGCAACAGATACGCAGTATTTT.

This chain links TRBV7-2 with TRBJ1-2; D is perhaps TRBD1 (6 bases). Trimming left V 1 base short and J 8 bases short, with 14 bases between. This CDR3 has 14 amino acids. Germline V gene data show CDR1 as SGHTA and CDR2 as FQGNSA. The DNA for the CDR3 is TGTGCCAGCAGCTTAGGGCACAGGGCTTCGGGCTACACCTTC. It is translated as CASSLGHRASGYTF. The variable domain in full, completed from reference TRBV7-2 and TRBJ1-2, reads GAGVSQSPSNKVTEKGKDVELRCDPISGHTALYWYRQSLGQGLEFLIYFQGNSAPDKSGLPSDRFSAERTGGSVSTLTIQRTQQEDSAVYLCASSLGHRASGYTFGSGTRLTVV.

The V call is TRBV4-1, the J call TRBJ1-5; D not certain. The CDR3 runs to 15 residues. Looked up from germline, CDR1 is MGHRA and CDR2 is YSYEKL. Deletions cut 1 base from V and 3 bases from J, with 10 bases between. CDR3 sequence (DNA): TGCGCCAGCAGCCAAGTTTATGCGTTCAATCAGCCCCAGCATTTT. Residues: CASSQVYAFNQPQHF.

The chain has TRBV2 and TRBJ2-7; D is possibly TRBD1 (6 bases). Germline CDR1 is SNHLY and CDR2 is FYNNEI. This CDR3 is built from 17 residues. The V end lost 0 bases, the J end lost 2 bases, and 17 bases lay between the germline ends. The CDR3 sequence: CASSEADGQILPYEQYF. CDR3 sequence (DNA): TGTGCCAGCAGTGAAGCAGACGGACAGATACTACCCTACGAGCAGTACTTC.